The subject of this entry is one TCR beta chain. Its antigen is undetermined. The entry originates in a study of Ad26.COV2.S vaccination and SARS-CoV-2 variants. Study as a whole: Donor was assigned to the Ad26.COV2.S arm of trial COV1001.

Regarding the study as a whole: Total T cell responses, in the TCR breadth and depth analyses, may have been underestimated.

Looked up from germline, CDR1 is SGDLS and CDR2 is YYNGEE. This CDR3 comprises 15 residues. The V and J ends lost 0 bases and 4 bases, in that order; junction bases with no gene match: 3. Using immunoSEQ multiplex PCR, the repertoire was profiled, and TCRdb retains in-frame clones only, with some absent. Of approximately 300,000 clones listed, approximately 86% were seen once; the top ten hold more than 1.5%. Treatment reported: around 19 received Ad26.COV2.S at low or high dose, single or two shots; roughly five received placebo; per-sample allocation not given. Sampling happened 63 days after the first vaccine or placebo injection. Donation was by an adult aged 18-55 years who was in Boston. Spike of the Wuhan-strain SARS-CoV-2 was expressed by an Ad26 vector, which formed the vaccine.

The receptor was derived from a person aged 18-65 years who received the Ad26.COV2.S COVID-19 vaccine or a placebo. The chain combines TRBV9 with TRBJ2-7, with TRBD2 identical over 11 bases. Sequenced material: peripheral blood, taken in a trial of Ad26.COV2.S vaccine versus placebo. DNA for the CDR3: TGTGCCAGCAGCGTAGTGCCTAGCGGGGGGTACGAGCAGTACTTC. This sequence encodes CASSVVPSGGYEQYF.